This T cell receptor (beta chain) derives from a study of blood T cell repertoires in COVID-19. Study details: PBMCs, B-cell-depleted T cells, or T cells were the source of the cDNA or gDNA that made up the material.

This clone was picked up one time. The CDR3 contains 14 residues. Germline CDR1 and CDR2: SGHRS and YFSETQ. Losses at the gene ends were 4 bases for V and 5 bases for J; bases not matched to a gene: 8. The method was immunoSEQ multiplex PCR; TCRdb's version includes in-frame clones alone and lacks a portion of them. The sample carries about 210,000 clones, roughly 80% recorded once. This clonotype was obtained from a woman at least 80 years old with COVID-19, enrolled during active disease. The chain joins TRBV5-1 to TRBJ2-7, with 8 nucleotides matching TRBD2. Sequenced material: peripheral blood. The CDR3 protein is CASSPGRGRDEQYF. The CDR3 DNA is TGCGCCAGCAGCCCCGGGAGGGGGAGGGACGAGCAGTACTTC.